This T cell receptor beta chain was sequenced during a study of T cells after yellow fever vaccination (dated by TCRdb to the late 2010s). The study in broad terms: Libraries from fractions with low cell numbers were prepared with the SMART-Seq v4 Ultra Low Input RNA kit. Two healthy male donors, one aged 18 to 29 and one aged 30 to 40 years, made up the cohort. Bulk TCR alpha and beta repertoires were sequenced longitudinally to track T-cell clones before and after primary and booster YFV17D yellow fever vaccination. Blood was drawn at multiple timepoints before and after primary and secondary immunization, with bulk PBMC replicates and cell subsets isolated.

Overall results and qualifications from the work: Compared with the primary T-cell response, the secondary T-cell response was faster but weaker, reaching its peak on day 5 rather than on day 15. A small share of clonotypes occurred in both CD4 and CD8 compartments, likely arising from convergent recombination. Because the study included only a couple of donors, the extent to which the findings can be generalized is limited. Computational filtering was needed because FACS-sorted repertoires could contain abundant contaminating clonotypes from the bulk population. After the booster, most clones that had expanded after primary vaccination were detected again (nearly 98% of CD4 and 88% of CD8), suggesting broad maintenance of memory.

TCRdb records Illumina NovaSeq 6000 as the sequencer. TCR cDNA was made using 5'RACE template switching, a step that added a universal primer site and unique molecular identifiers. Priming for cDNA synthesis came from both the TCR alpha and TCR beta constant segments. Library amplification used two PCR steps, and the second PCR step added sample barcodes and sequencing adapters. Sequencing of the libraries was done on either Illumina HiSeq 2500 (2x100 bp) or NovaSeq (2x150 bp). As for how the authors treated the data: MIGEC was used to demultiplex reads and collapse the reads into UMI consensus sequences, and MiXCR was used for V(D)J alignment. Vaccine-responding clonotypes were defined with edgeR using replicate PBMC samples, requiring FDR below 0.01 and a log2 fold change above 5 up to day 15. Each bulk clonotype was labeled CD4 or CD8 based on which sequenced repertoire, CD4 or CD8, contained the clonotype at higher abundance. Clones were called with MiXCR by TCRdb after fastp trimmed the public reads at Q25, and only in-frame beta chains were retained. Identical CDR3 proteins give one entry, which carries the most common genes and DNA. TCRdb, not the authors, supplied the V and J calls. Across this sample there are about 340,000 distinct CDR3 sequences, with roughly an eighth seen only once. The ten largest clonotypes hold approximately 3.3% of the sample.

Looking up the germline V gene yields CDR1 LGHNA and CDR2 YSLEER. Ends trimmed: V by 0 bases, J by 3 bases; bases unmatched to a gene: 6. The CDR3 holds 16 amino acids from the cysteine to the phenylalanine. Only CDR3 DNA remains: 48 bases, in frame from the first base. This clonotype was detected a few times. The antigen this receptor binds is unknown. Base qualities are not at hand, and no much larger clone is one base apart. This specimen's treatment or condition label, per the study, means: live attenuated yellow fever vaccine strain. PBMCs were isolated from peripheral blood using a standard Ficoll-Paque protocol. Dynabeads CD4 and CD8 positive selection kits were used to isolate CD4 and CD8 T-cell fractions. TriZol was used to extract RNA from bulk PBMCs, from CD4 and CD8 fractions, and from dextramer-positive and dextramer-negative fractions.

Sample: CD4+ T cells sorted from PBMCs, taken 15 days after the yellow fever booster vaccination. This receptor was identified in a man aged 18 to 35 who received the YFV17D yellow fever vaccine. Here the chain combines TRBV4-3 and TRBJ1-2, and 8 junction bases match TRBD1. The nucleotides are TGCGCCAGCAGCCAAGATCCATCCAGGGGGCACTATGGCTACACCTTC. Its translation reads: CASSQDPSRGHYGYTF.